This T cell receptor (beta chain) was sequenced in a study of glioma-infiltrating T cells after dendritic cell vaccination. Study at large: Glioblastoma patients came from Phase I and II dendritic cell vaccination trials. The study, taken as a whole, reports: Survival was not directly related to TCR clonality in these patients.

Assay: immunoSEQ multiplex PCR; the TCRdb copy retains only in-frame clones and omits some. Of 85,000 to 110,000 clones in the sample, 81% are singletons; the top ten hold approximately 12%. Remarks on this clone: Its antigen is still unknown.

CDR1 and CDR2 from the germline V gene are MNHNS and SASEGT. The length of the CDR3 is 14 residues. V was pared by 0 bases and J by 5 bases, with 7 bases between. The genes are TRBV6-1 and TRBJ2-2, with D perhaps matching TRBD2 (5 bases). The sample here was blood, taken before dendritic cell vaccination. The clonotype originates from a human donor with glioblastoma. CDR3 sequence reads: CASSEARRTGELFF. CDR3 coding DNA: TGTGCCAGCAGTGAAGCGCGGAGGACCGGGGAGCTGTTTTTT.